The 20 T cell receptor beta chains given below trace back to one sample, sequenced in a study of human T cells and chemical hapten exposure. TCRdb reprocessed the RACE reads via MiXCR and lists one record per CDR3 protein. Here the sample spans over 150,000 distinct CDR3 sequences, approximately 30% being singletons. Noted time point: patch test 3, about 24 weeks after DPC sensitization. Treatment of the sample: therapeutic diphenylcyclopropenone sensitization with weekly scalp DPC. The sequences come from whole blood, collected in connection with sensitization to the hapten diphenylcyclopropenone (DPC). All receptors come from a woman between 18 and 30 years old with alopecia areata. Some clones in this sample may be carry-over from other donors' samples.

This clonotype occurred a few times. CDR3 in amino acids: CASSQERTGNSAYEQYF. In nucleotides, the CDR3 is TGCGCCAGCAGCCAAGAGAGGACCGGCAACTCTGCCTACGAGCAGTACTTC. The chain carries TRBV4-3 and TRBJ2-7, with D uncertain. The CDR3 totals 17 residues. The germline V gene encodes CDR1 LGHNA and CDR2 YSLEER. Trimming stripped 0 bases from V and 2 bases from J, with 17 bases between.

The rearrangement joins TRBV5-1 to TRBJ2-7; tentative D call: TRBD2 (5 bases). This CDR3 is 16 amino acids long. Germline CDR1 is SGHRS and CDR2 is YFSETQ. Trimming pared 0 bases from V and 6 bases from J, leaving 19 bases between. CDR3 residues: CASSLAELYGGSEQYF. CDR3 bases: TGCGCCAGCAGCTTGGCCGAACTCTACGGTGGGAGCGAGCAGTACTTC.

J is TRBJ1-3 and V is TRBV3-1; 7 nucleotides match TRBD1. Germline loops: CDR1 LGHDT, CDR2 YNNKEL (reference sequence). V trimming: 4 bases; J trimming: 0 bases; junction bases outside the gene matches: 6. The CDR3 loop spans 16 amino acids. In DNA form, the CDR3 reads TGTGCCAGCAGCCTTGGGGACAGAGCCTCTGGAAACACCATATATTTT. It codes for CASSLGDRASGNTIYF.

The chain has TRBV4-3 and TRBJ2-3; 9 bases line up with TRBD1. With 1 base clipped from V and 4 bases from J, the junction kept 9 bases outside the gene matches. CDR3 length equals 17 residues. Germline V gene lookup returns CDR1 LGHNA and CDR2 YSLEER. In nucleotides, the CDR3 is TGCGCCAGCAGCCAAGGGGGACAGGGTTTCTTGGCAGATACGCAGTATTTT. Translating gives CASSQGGQGFLADTQYF.

The CDR3 DNA sequence: TGTGCCAGCAGCTTAGTTCTGCGGGAGGACGGCGAGCAGTACTTC. Its translation: CASSLVLREDGEQYF. This chain joins TRBV7-2 and TRBJ2-7, with 8 bases lining up with TRBD2. The ends lost 1 base at V and 6 bases at J; junction bases unmatched: 8. The germline V gene has CDR1 SGHTA and CDR2 FQGNSA. The CDR3 sequence is 15 residues long.

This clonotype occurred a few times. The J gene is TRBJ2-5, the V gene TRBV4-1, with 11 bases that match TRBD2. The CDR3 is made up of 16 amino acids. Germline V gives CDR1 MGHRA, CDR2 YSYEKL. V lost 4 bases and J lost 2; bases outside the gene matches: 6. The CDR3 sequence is CASSLALAGGQETQYF. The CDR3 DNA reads TGCGCCAGCAGCCTTGCTCTAGCGGGGGGTCAAGAGACCCAGTACTTC.

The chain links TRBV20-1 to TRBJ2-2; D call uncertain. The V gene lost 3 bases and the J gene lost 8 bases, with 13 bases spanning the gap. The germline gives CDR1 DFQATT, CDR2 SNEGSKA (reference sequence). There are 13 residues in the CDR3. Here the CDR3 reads CSAREIVTGELFF. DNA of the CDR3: TGCAGTGCTAGGGAGATTGTGACTGGGGAGCTGTTTTTT.

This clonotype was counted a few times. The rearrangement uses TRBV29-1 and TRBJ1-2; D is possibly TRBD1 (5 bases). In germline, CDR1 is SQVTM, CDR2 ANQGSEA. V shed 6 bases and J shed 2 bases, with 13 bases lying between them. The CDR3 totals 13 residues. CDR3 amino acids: CSVGLDSNYGYTF. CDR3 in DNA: TGCAGCGTAGGCCTTGACAGCAACTATGGCTACACCTTC.

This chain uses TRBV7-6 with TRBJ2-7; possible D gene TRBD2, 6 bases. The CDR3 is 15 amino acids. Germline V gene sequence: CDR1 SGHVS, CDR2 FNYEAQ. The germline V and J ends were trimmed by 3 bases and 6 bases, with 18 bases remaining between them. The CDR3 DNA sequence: TGTGCCAGCAGCTTCACGACTAGGGAGAATGCCGAGCAGTACTTC. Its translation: CASSFTTRENAEQYF.

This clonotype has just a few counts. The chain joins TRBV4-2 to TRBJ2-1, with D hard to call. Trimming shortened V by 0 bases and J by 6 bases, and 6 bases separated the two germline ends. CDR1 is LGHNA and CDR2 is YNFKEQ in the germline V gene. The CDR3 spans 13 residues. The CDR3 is CASSQDPSNEQFF. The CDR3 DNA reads TGTGCCAGCAGCCAAGATCCCAGCAATGAGCAGTTCTTC.

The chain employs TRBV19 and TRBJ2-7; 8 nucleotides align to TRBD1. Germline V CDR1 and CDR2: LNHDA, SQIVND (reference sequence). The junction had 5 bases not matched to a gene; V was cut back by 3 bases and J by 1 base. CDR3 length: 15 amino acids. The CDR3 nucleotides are TGTGCCAGTAGTATCGCGGGACAGGAATCCTACGAGCAGTACTTC. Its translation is CASSIAGQESYEQYF. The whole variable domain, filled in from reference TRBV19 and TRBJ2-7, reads DGGITQSPKYLFRKEGQNVTLSCEQNLNHDAMYWYRQDPGQGLRLIYYSQIVNDFQKGDIAEGYSVSREKKESFPLTVTSAQKNPTAFYLCASSIAGQESYEQYFGPGTRLTVT.

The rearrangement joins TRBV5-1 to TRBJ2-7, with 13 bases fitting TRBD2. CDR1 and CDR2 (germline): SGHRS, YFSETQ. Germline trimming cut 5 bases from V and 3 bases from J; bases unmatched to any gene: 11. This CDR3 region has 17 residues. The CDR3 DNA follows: TGCGCCAGCAGAGGTGACCCGGGACTAGCGGGACTCTACGAGCAGTACTTC. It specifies CASRGDPGLAGLYEQYF.

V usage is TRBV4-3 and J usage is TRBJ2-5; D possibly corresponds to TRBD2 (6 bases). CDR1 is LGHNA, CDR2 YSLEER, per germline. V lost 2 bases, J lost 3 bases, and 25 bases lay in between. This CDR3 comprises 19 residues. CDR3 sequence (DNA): TGCGCCAGCAGCCAATCTCTCCTTCGGTTTCGACGCGGGGAAGAGACCCAGTACTTC. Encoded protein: CASSQSLLRFRRGEETQYF.

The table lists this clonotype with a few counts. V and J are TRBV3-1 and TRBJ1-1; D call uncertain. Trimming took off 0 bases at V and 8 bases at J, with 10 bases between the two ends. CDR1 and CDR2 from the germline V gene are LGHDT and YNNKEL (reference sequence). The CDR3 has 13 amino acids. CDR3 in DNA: TGTGCCAGCAGCCAAGACCGCCTCCGGGAAGCTTTCTTT. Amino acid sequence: CASSQDRLREAFF.

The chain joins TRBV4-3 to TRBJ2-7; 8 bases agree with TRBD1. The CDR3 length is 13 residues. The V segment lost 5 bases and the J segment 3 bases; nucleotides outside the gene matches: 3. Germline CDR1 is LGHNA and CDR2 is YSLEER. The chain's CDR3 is CASSNGQGYEQYF. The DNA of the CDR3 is TGCGCCAGCAGCAACGGACAGGGCTACGAGCAGTACTTC.

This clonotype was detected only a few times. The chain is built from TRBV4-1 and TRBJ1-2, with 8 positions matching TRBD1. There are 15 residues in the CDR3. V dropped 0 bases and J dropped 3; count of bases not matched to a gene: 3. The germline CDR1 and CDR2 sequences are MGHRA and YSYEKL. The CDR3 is CASSQDQGAYYGYTF. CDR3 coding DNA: TGCGCCAGCAGCCAAGACCAGGGGGCCTACTATGGCTACACCTTC.

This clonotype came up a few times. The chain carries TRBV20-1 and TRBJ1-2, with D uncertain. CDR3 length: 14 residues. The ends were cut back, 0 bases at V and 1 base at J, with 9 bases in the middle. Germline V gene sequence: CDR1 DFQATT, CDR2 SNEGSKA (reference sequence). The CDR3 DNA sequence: TGCAGTGCTAGAGATCACGTCGGTAACTATGGCTACACCTTC. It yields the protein CSARDHVGNYGYTF.

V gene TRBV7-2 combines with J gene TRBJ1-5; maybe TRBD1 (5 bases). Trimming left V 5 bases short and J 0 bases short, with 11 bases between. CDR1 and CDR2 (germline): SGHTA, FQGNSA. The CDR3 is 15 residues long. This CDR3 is CASSQRGNSNQPQHF. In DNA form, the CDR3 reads TGTGCCAGCAGCCAGCGGGGGAATAGCAATCAGCCCCAGCATTTT.

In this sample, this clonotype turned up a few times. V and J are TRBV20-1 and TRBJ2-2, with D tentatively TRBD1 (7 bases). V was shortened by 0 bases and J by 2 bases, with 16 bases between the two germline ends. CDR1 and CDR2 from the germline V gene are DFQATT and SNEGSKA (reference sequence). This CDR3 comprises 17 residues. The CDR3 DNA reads TGCAGTGCTAGAGATCCCCTACAGGGGACTAACACCGGGGAGCTGTTTTTT. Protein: CSARDPLQGTNTGELFF.

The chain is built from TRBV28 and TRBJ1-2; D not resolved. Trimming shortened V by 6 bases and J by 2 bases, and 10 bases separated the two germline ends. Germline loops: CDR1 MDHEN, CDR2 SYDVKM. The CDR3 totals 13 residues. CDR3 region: CASRSAANYGYTF. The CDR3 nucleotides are TGTGCCAGCAGGTCGGCGGCCAACTATGGCTACACCTTC.